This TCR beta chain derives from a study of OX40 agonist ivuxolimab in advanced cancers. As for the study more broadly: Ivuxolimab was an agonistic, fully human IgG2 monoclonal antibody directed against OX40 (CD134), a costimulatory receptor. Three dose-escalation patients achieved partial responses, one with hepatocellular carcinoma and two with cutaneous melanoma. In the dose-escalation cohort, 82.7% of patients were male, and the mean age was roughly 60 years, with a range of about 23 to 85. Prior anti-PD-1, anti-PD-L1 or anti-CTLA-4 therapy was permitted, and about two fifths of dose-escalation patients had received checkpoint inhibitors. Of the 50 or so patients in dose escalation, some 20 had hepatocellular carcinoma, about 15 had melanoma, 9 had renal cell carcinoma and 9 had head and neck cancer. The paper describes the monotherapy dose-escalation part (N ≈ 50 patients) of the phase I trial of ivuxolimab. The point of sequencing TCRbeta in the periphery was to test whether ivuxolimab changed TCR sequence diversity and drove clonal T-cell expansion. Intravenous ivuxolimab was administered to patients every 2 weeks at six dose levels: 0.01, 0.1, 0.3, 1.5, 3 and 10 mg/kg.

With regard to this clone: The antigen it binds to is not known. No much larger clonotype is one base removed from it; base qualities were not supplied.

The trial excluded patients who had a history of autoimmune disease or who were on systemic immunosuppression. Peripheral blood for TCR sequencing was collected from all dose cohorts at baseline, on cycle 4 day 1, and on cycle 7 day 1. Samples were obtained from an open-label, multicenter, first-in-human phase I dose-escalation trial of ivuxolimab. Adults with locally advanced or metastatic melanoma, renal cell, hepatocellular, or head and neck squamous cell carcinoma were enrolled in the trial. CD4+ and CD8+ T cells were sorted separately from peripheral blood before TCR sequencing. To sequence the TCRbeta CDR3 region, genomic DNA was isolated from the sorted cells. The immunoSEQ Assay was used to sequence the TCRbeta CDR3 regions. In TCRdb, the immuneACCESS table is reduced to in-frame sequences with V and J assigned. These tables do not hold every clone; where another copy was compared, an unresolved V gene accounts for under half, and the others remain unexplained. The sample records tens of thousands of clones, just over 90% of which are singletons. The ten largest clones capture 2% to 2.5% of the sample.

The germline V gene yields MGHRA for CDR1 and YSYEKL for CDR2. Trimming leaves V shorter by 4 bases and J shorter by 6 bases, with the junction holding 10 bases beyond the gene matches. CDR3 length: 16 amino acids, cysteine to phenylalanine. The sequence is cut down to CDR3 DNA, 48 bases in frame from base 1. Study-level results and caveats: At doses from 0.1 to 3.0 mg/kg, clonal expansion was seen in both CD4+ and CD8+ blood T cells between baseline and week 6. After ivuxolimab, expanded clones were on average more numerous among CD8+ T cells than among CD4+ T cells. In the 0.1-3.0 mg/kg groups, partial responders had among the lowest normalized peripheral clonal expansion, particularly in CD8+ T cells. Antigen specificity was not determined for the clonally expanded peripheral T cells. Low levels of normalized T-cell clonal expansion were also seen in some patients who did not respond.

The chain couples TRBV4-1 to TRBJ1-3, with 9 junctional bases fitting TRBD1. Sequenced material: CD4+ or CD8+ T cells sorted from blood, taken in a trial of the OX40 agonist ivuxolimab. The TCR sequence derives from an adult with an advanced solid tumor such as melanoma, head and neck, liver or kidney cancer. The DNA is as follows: TGCGCCAGCAGCCGACCGGGACAGGGTAGTCAAAACACCATATATTTT. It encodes CASSRPGQGSQNTIYF.